This T cell receptor beta chain emerged from a study of T cell changes during pregnancy in multiple sclerosis (dated by TCRdb to the late 2010s). In terms of the full investigation: Changes in the T cell repertoire over the course of pregnancy were examined in this study in women with multiple sclerosis.

About this clone itself: What antigen it recognizes has not been identified. One base away there is no much larger clone; base qualities are not given.

In the germline V gene, CDR1 corresponds to SGHRS and CDR2 to YFSETQ. Deletion took 1 base off V and 5 bases off J, with a span of 13 bases between the germline ends. The CDR3, from cysteine to phenylalanine, totals 14 residues. Of all the DNA, just the CDR3 is kept, 42 bases in frame from base 1. The library was made by the immunoSEQ multiplex PCR assay. What TCRdb holds here is the immuneACCESS table cut down to in-frame rearrangements. Part of the clones is not present; checked against another copy, under half of the missing clones reflect an unresolved V gene, and the others are unexplained. This sample comprises some 95,000 clones, 85% to 95% of them detected only once. Of the sample, approximately 2.6% falls within the top ten clones.

The TCR was taken from a female donor with multiple sclerosis, enrolled in a pregnancy study. This chain joins TRBV5-1 to TRBJ2-7; tentative D gene TRBD2, with 6 bases matching. Sequenced material: peripheral blood, taken in the first trimester of pregnancy. This receptor carries the CDR3 CASSLSTSGNEQYF. The DNA sequence reads TGCGCCAGCAGCTTGTCGACTAGTGGAAACGAGCAGTACTTC.